Sequencing of this TCR beta chain was carried out in a study of blood T cell repertoires in COVID-19. As for the study in general: Some COVID-19 samples were acute and others convalescent; all came from the United States, Italy and Spain. T cells, B-cell-depleted T cells, or PBMCs supplied cDNA or gDNA.

This CDR3 comprises 14 residues. V shed 5 bases and J shed 4 bases, with 14 bases lying between them. Germline loops: CDR1 MDHEN, CDR2 SYDVKM. Assay used: immunoSEQ multiplex PCR; TCRdb lists only in-frame clones, some missing. The table shows over 200,000 clones, with 88% occurring only once. This clone was counted between two and nine times. Input material: peripheral blood. The source of this sequence is a man in his late teens or twenties with active or convalescent COVID-19. The chain uses TRBV28 and TRBJ1-1; D perhaps matches TRBD1 (6 bases). CDR3 nucleotides: TGTGCCAGCAGTCTTACAGGGCGAAGCACTGAAGCTTTCTTT. This encodes CASSLTGRSTEAFF.